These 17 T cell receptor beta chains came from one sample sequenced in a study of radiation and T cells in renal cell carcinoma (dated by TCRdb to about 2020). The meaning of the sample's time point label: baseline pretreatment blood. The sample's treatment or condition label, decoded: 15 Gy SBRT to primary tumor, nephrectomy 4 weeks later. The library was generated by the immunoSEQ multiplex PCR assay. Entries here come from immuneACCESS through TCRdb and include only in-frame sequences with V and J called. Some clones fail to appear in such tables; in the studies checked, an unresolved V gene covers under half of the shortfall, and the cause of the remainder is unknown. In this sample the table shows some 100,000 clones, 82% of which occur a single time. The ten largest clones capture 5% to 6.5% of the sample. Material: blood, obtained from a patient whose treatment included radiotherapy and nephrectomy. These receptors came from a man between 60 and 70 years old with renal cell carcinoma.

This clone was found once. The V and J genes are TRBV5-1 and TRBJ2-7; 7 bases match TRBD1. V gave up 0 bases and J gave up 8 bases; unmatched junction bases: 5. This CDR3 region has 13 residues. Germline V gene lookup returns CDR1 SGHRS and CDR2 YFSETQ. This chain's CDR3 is CASSLGQGRKQYF. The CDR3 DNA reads TGCGCCAGCAGCTTGGGACAGGGAAGGAAGCAGTACTTC. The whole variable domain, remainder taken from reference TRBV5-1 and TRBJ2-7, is KAGVTQTPRYLIKTRGQQVTLSCSPISGHRSVSWYQQTPGQGLQFLFEYFSETQRNKGNFPGRFSGRQFSNSRSEMNVSTLELGDSALYLCASSLGQGRKQYFGPGTRLTVT.

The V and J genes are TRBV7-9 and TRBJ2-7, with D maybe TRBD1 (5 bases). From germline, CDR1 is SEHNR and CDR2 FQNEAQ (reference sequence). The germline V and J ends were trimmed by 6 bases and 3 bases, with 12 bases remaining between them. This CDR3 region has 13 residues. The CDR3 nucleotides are TGTGCCAGCAGTTACAGGCTCCACTACGAGCAGTACTTC. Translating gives CASSYRLHYEQYF.

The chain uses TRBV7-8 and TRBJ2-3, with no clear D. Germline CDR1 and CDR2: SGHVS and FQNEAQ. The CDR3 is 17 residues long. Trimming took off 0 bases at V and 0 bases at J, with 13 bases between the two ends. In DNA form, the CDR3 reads TGTGCCAGCAGCTTAGCTAGTGTGGCCCGAAGCACAGATACGCAGTATTTT. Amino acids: CASSLASVARSTDTQYF. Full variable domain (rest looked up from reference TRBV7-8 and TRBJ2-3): GAGVSQSPRYKVAKRGQDVALRCDPISGHVSLFWYQQALGQGPEFLTYFQNEAQLDKSGLPSDRFFAERPEGSVSTLKIQRTQQEDSAVYLCASSLASVARSTDTQYFGPGTRLTVL.

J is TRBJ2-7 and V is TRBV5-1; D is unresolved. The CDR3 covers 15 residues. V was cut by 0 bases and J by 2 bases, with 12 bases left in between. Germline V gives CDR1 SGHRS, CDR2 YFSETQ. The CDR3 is CASSLEESSPYEQYF. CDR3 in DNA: TGCGCCAGCAGCTTGGAAGAGAGTTCTCCCTACGAGCAGTACTTC.

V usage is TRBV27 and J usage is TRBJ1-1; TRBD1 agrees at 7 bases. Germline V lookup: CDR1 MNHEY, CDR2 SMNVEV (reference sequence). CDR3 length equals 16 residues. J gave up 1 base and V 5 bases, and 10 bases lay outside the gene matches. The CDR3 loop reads CASSMRGGWRNTEAFF. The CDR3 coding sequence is TGTGCCAGCAGTATGAGAGGGGGCTGGAGGAACACTGAAGCTTTCTTT.

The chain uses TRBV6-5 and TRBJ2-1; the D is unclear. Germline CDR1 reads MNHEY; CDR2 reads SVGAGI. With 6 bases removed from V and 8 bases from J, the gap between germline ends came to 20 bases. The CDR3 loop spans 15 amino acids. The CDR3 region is CASRTDKPGADEQFF. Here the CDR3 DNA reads TGTGCCAGCAGGACCGACAAACCGGGTGCTGATGAGCAGTTCTTC.

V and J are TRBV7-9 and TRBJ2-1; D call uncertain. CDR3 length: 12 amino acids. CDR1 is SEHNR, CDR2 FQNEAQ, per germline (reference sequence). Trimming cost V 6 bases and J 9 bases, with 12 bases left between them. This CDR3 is CASRARTGEQFF. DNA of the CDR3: TGTGCCAGCAGAGCTAGGACGGGTGAGCAGTTCTTC.

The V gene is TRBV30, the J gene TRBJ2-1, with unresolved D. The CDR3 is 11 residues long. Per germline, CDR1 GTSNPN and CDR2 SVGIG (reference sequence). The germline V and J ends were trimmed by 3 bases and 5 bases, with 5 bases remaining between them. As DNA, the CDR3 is TGTGCCTGGAGCGCGAACAATGAGCAGTTCTTC. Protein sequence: CAWSANNEQFF.

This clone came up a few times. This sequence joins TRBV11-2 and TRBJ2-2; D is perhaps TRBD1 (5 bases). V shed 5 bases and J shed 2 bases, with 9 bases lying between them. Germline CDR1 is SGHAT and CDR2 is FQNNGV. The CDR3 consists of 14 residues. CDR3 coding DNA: TGTGCCAGCAGCACCGACAGTAACACCGGGGAGCTGTTTTTT. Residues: CASSTDSNTGELFF.

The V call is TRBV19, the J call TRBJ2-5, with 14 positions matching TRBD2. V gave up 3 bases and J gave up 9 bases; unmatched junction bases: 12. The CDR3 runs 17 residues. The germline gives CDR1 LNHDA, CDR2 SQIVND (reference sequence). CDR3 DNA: TGTGCCAGTAGTATGTATGGGACAGGGGGACTAGCGGGGGCCCAGTACTTC. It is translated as CASSMYGTGGLAGAQYF.

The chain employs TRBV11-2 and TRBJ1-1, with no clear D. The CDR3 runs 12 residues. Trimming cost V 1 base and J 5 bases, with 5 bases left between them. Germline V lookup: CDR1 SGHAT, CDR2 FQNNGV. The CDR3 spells CASSLVSTEAFF. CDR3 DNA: TGTGCCAGCAGCTTAGTGAGTACTGAAGCTTTCTTT.

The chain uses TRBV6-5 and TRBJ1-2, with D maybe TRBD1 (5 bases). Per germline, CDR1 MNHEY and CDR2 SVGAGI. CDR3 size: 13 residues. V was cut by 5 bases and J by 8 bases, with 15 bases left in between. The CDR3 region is CASSQTWGGGYTF. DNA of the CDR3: TGTGCCAGCAGTCAAACCTGGGGGGGAGGCTACACCTTC.

CDR3: CASRVAESDSYEQYF. The CDR3 DNA sequence: TGTGCCAGCAGGGTGGCCGAATCCGATTCCTACGAGCAGTACTTC. The rearrangement joins TRBV2 to TRBJ2-7; D uncertain. This CDR3 contains 15 residues. V lost 6 bases and J lost 1, with 16 bases in between. Germline lookup yields CDR1 SNHLY and CDR2 FYNNEI.

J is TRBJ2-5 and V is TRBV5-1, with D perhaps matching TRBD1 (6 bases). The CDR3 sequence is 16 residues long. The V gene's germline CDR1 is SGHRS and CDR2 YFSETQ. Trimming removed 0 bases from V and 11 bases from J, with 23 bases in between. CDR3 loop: CASSLGVSAGDDVQYF. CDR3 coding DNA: TGCGCCAGCAGCTTGGGGGTTTCGGCAGGGGACGACGTGCAGTACTTC.

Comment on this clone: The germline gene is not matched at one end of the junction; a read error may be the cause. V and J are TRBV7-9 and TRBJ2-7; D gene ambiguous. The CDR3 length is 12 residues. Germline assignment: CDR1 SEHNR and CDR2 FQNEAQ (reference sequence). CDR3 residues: CASSLEGNRNIF. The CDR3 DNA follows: TGTGCCAGCAGCTTAGAAGGGAACCGCAACATCTTC.

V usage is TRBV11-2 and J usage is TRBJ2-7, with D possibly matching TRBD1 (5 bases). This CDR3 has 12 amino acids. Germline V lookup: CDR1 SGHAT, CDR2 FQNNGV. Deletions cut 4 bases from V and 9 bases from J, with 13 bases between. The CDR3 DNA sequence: TGTGCCAGCAGCTGGACAAGGGCCGGGCAGTACTTC. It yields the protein CASSWTRAGQYF.

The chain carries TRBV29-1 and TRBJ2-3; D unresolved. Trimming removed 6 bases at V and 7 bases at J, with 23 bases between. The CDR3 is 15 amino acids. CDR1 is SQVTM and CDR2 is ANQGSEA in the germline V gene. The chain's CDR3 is CSVALPTAQINTQYF. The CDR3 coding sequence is TGCAGCGTCGCCCTCCCGACCGCCCAAATTAATACGCAGTATTTT.